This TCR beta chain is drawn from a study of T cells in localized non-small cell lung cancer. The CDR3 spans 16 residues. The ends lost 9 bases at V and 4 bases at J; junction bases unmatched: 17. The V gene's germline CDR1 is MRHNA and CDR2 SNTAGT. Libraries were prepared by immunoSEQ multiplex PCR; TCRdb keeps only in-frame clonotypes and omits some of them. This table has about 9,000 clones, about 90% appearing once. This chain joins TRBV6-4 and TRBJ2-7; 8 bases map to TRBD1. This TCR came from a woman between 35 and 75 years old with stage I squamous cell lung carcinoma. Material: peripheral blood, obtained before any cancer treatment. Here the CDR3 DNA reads TGTGCCAGAAAAAATAGTCGGGACAGGACTCCGTACGAGCAGTACTTC. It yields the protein CARKNSRDRTPYEQYF.